Each of the 5 T cell receptor beta chains below was sequenced from the same sample in a study of blood T cells in healthy people across ages. A sample-barcoded 5' primer and a J-beta primer mix were used in a second PCR of roughly 6 to 11 cycles. TCRdb redid the calling of the 5' RACE reads with MiXCR, one entry per CDR3 protein. This sample has hundreds of thousands of distinct CDR3 sequences, with approximately 48% found just once. Source material: blood. The receptors were gathered from a man aged 55 to 70 in good health.

In this sample, this clonotype turned up once. This chain connects TRBV5-1 to TRBJ1-1, with a weak D call TRBD1 (5 bases). CDR3 size: 14 residues. V was clipped by 5 bases and J by 5 bases, with 16 bases between them. Looked up from germline, CDR1 is SGHRS and CDR2 is YFSETQ. The CDR3 nucleotides read TGCGCCAGCAGATCGGTGGGGGACGGGACTGAAGCTTTCTTT. This gives the protein CASRSVGDGTEAFF.

V is TRBV5-6 and J is TRBJ2-2; TRBD1 is a possible D gene (6 bases). The CDR3 extends over 17 amino acids. With 3 bases removed from V and 4 bases from J, the gap between germline ends came to 19 bases. The germline gives CDR1 SGHDT, CDR2 YYEEEE. CDR3 sequence reads: CASSSRKKQGPTGELFF. The CDR3 DNA follows: TGTGCCAGCAGCTCACGCAAAAAACAGGGTCCCACCGGGGAGCTGTTTTTT.

V usage is TRBV7-9 and J usage is TRBJ2-5; 7 bases map to TRBD1. The CDR3 is 15 residues long. V trimming: 3 bases; J trimming: 3 bases; junction bases outside the gene matches: 7. In germline, CDR1 is SEHNR, CDR2 FQNEAQ (reference sequence). CDR3 bases: TGTGCCAGCAGCTTCCTGACAGGGAGAGAAGAGACCCAGTACTTC. Residues: CASSFLTGREETQYF.

There are many counts of this clonotype. The rearrangement links TRBV4-3 to TRBJ2-7, with no clear D. V lost 2 bases to trimming and J lost 1 base, with 15 bases between them. Germline CDR1 is LGHNA and CDR2 is YSLEER. CDR3 size: 16 residues. In DNA form, the CDR3 reads TGCGCCAGCAGCCAAAAACCGCCAGGCAGTTCCTACGAGCAGTACTTC. It translates to CASSQKPPGSSYEQYF.

This clonotype was counted only a few times. V gene TRBV24-1 combines with J gene TRBJ2-1, with 9 bases lining up with TRBD1. Looked up from germline, CDR1 is KGHDR and CDR2 is SFDVKD. This CDR3 comprises 16 residues. V dropped 4 bases and J dropped 3; count of bases not matched to a gene: 6. The CDR3 here is CATSERTGGVYNEQFF. As DNA, the CDR3 is TGTGCCACCAGTGAGCGAACAGGGGGCGTCTACAATGAGCAGTTCTTC.